A single sample gave rise to the 2 T cell receptor beta chains below, sequenced in a study of blood T cell repertoires in COVID-19. Produced via immunoSEQ multiplex PCR; TCRdb's table is partial and in-frame only. This sample has approximately 160,000 clones, with roughly 72% found just once. Specimen: peripheral blood. The receptors were gathered from a woman aged 80 or over with acute or convalescent COVID-19.

The chain joins TRBV5-5 to TRBJ2-3; 8 nucleotides align to TRBD2. J gave up 0 bases and V 2 bases, and 5 bases lay outside the gene matches. The CDR3 runs 16 residues. Germline CDR1 SGHKS, CDR2 YYEKEE (reference sequence). The CDR3 loop is CASSFTSGASTDTQYF. Written as DNA, the CDR3 is TGTGCCAGCAGCTTTACTAGCGGAGCTAGCACAGATACGCAGTATTTT.

This chain joins TRBV7-6 and TRBJ2-1; 14 nucleotides match TRBD2. The ends lost 4 bases at V and 12 bases at J; junction bases unmatched: 8. The CDR3 loop spans 15 amino acids. In germline, CDR1 is SGHVS, CDR2 FNYEAQ. CDR3 sequence: CASSSGTSGSVRQFF. The CDR3 coding sequence is TGTGCCAGCAGCTCAGGGACTAGCGGGAGTGTACGGCAGTTCTTC.